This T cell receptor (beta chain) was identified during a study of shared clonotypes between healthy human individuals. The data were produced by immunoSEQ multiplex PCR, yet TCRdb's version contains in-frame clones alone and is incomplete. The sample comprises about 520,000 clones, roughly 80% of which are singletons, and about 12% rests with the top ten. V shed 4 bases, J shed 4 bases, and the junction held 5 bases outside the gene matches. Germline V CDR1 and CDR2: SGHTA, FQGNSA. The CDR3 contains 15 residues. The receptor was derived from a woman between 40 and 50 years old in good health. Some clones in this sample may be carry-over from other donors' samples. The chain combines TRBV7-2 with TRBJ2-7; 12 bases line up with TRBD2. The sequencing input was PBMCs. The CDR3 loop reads CASSYMGLAGYEQYF. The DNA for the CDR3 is TGTGCCAGCAGCTATATGGGACTAGCGGGTTACGAGCAGTACTTC.